This entry is about one TCR beta chain. Its target is not known. Measured with immunoSEQ multiplex PCR; TCRdb has only the in-frame clones, and not every one. The data show roughly 14,000 clones, 65% to 85% seen once. Looked up from germline, CDR1 is MNHEY and CDR2 is SVGAGI. The CDR3 totals 13 residues. The V and J ends lost 7 bases and 8 bases, in that order; junction bases with no gene match: 9. The sample comes from a study of T cells in tumors after PD-1 blockade. Study-wide background: Patients had no prior checkpoint blockade, systemic immunosuppressants, or anti-cancer therapy within 4 weeks. Each patient got pembrolizumab 200 mg every 3 weeks or cemiplimab 350 mg every 2 weeks. During anti-PD-1 treatment, some patients continued daily vismodegib 150 mg.

The study's findings and limits: Blood contained approximately 43% of the tumor's TCR clonotypes.

The sample here was PBMCs, taken after anti-PD-1 treatment. The chain employs TRBV6-5 and TRBJ2-7, with 9 bases that match TRBD1. This TCR was recovered from a human donor with basal cell carcinoma. CDR3 bases: TGTGCCAGCAAGGACAGGGGCACGGGCAAGCAGTACTTC. Encoded protein: CASKDRGTGKQYF.